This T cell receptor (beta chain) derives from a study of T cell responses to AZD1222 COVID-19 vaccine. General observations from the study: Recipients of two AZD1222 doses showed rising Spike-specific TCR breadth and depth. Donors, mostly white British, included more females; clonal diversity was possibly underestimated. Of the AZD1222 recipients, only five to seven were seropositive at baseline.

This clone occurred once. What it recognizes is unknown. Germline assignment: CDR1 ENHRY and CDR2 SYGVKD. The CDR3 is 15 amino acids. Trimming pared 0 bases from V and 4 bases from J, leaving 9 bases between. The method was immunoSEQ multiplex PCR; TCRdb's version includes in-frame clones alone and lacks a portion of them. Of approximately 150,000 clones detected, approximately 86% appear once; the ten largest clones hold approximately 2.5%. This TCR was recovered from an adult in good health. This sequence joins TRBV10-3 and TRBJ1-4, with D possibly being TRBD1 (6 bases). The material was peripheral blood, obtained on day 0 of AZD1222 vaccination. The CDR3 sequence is CAISESGQRNEKLFF. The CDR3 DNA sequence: TGTGCCATCAGTGAGTCAGGACAGCGTAATGAAAAACTGTTTTTT.